A selection of T cell receptor beta chains follows, all from one sample in a study of cytomegalovirus exposure and HLA in healthy donors. The method was immunoSEQ multiplex PCR; TCRdb's version includes in-frame clones alone and lacks a portion of them. The top ten clones hold around 3% of a sample with about 160,000 clones, about 63% of them seen once. Sequenced: PBMCs. These receptors were taken from a woman aged 40 to 50 in good health and CMV-seropositive. Both conserved end residues are part of each CDR3. D genes are given only for firm matches. A row's size may be missing; if present it is once, few, many or a size class.

.	TRBV28	TRBJ2-3	.	CASRPELGGTQYF	TGTGCCAGCAGACCCGAACTAGGGGGTACGCAGTATTTT
.	TRBV5-3	TRBJ1-1	.	CARSLRGGGGNTEAFF	TGTGCCAGAAGCTTGAGGGGGGGCGGGGGGAACACTGAAGCTTTCTTT
TRBD2	TRBV2	TRBJ2-1	.	CASSGDILAVYNEQFF	TGTGCCAGCAGTGGTGATATACTAGCGGTTTACAATGAGCAGTTCTTC
TRBD2	TRBV4-1	TRBJ2-3	.	CASSQYSGTSGGVGTDTQYF	TGCGCCAGCAGCCAATATTCTGGGACTAGCGGGGGGGTTGGCACAGATACGCAGTATTTT
.	TRBV7-7	TRBJ2-3	.	CASSPEVGGTDTQYF	TGTGCTAGCAGCCCCGAGGTAGGGGGCACAGATACGCAGTATTTT
.	TRBV9	TRBJ2-1	.	CASSVAVGGVRFDEQFF	TGTGCCAGCAGCGTAGCGGTGGGGGGTGTACGGTTCGATGAGCAGTTCTTC
TRBD2	TRBV5-4	TRBJ2-3	.	CASRPSGSTDTQYF	TGTGCCAGCAGGCCTAGCGGTAGCACAGATACGCAGTATTTT
.	TRBV29-1	TRBJ1-1	.	CSHGGTTEAFF	TGCAGCCATGGGGGCACCACTGAAGCTTTCTTT
.	TRBV29-1	TRBJ1-1	once	CSVKRTVMNTEAFF	TGCAGCGTAAAAAGGACAGTTATGAACACTGAAGCTTTCTTT
TRBD2	TRBV2	TRBJ2-7	.	CASSSGTSGEWQYF	TGTGCCAGCAGCTCCGGGACTAGCGGGGAATGGCAGTACTTC
.	TRBV10-3	TRBJ1-1	.	CAISEQGSNTEAFF	TGTGCCATCAGTGAACAGGGATCGAACACTGAAGCTTTCTTT
.	TRBV5-1	TRBJ2-2	.	CASSTMAGSDTGELFF	TGCGCCAGCAGCACGATGGCGGGGTCAGACACCGGGGAGCTGTTTTTT
.	TRBV27	TRBJ2-4	.	CASSLGGMAKNIQYF	TGCGCCAGCAGTTTAGGAGGGATGGCCAAAAACATTCAGTACTTC
.	TRBV6-5	TRBJ2-7	.	CASSSAHREGHEQYF	TGTGCCAGCAGTTCCGCCCACAGGGAAGGCCACGAGCAGTACTTC
TRBD1	TRBV28	TRBJ2-7	.	CASRGQGISYEQYF	TGTGCCAGCAGGGGACAGGGGATCTCCTACGAGCAGTACTTC
TRBD1	TRBV27	TRBJ1-2	.	CASSPDRNYGYTF	TGTGCCAGCAGTCCGGACAGGAACTATGGCTACACCTTC
.	TRBV5-1	TRBJ2-7	.	CASSLDRAYEQYF	TGCGCCAGCAGCTTGGACAGGGCCTACGAGCAGTACTTC
TRBD2	TRBV4-2	TRBJ2-1	.	CASSSGLAGGYEQFF	TGTGCCAGCAGCTCGGGACTAGCGGGGGGCTATGAGCAGTTCTTC
.	TRBV7-2	TRBJ1-2	.	CASSSGQRTYGYTF	TGTGCCAGCAGCTCTGGACAGCGAACCTATGGCTACACCTTC
TRBD2	TRBV18	TRBJ2-1	once	CASSKELGTTSNEQFF	TGTGCCAGCTCGAAAGAACTAGGGACTACAAGCAATGAGCAGTTCTTC
TRBD1	TRBV4-3	TRBJ1-2	.	CASSQEGDPQGKYGYTF	TGCGCCAGCAGCCAAGAGGGCGACCCACAGGGGAAATATGGCTACACCTTC
TRBD1	TRBV5-4	TRBJ2-5	.	CASTAGQGPQETQYF	TGTGCCAGCACCGCGGGACAGGGACCCCAAGAGACCCAGTACTTC
TRBD1	TRBV15	TRBJ2-7	.	CATSTDREGDSYEQYF	TGTGCCACCAGCACAGACAGGGAAGGAGACTCCTACGAGCAGTACTTC
.	TRBV25-1	TRBJ1-2	.	CASSEVRASGYTF	TGTGCCAGCAGTGAGGTCAGAGCGAGCGGCTACACCTTC
.	TRBV27	TRBJ2-1	.	CASSSGVYNEQFF	TGTGCCAGCAGTTCGGGAGTCTACAATGAGCAGTTCTTC
TRBD1	TRBV4-3	TRBJ1-4	.	CASSPRGGQGDEKLFF	TGCGCCAGCAGCCCAAGAGGGGGACAGGGAGATGAAAAACTGTTTTTT
TRBD2	TRBV25-1	TRBJ2-1	few	CASSESPSGRRSEQFF	TGTGCCAGCAGTGAATCCCCTAGCGGGAGACGAAGTGAGCAGTTCTTC
TRBD2	TRBV6-5	TRBJ2-1	.	CASSLYRGDNEQFF	TGTGCCAGCAGCTTATACCGGGGGGACAATGAGCAGTTCTTC
.	TRBV6-6	TRBJ2-7	.	CASSILTYEQYF	TGTGCCAGCAGTATACTAACCTACGAGCAGTACTTC
.	TRBV5-1	TRBJ2-3	.	CASSFSTDTQYF	TGCGCCAGCAGCTTTAGTACAGATACGCAGTATTTT
TRBD2	TRBV5-1	TRBJ2-7	.	CASSWTSHYEQYF	TGCGCCAGCTCCTGGACTAGCCACTACGAGCAGTACTTC
.	TRBV4-2	TRBJ1-5	.	CASSQDNGRNQPQHF	TGTGCCAGCAGCCAAGATAATGGGAGGAATCAGCCCCAGCATTTT
TRBD1	TRBV7-9	TRBJ1-1	.	CASSPPTGRDAFF	TGTGCCAGCAGCCCCCCGACAGGGCGAGACGCTTTCTTT
TRBD1	TRBV15	TRBJ2-5	.	CATSRERTGGRQTQYF	TGTGCCACCAGCAGAGAAAGGACAGGGGGCAGGCAGACCCAGTACTTC
.	TRBV6-1	TRBJ1-2	.	CASSEGQVSGYTF	TGTGCCAGCAGTGAAGGACAGGTCTCCGGCTACACCTTC
.	TRBV6-1	TRBJ2-7	.	CASSVSTNYEQYF	TGTGCCAGCAGTGTATCAACAAACTACGAGCAGTACTTC
TRBD1	TRBV5-1	TRBJ1-1	few	CASSLTGENTEAFF	TGCGCCAGCAGCTTGACAGGGGAGAACACTGAAGCTTTCTTT
.	TRBV19	TRBJ2-5	.	CASSTEETQYF	TGTGCCAGTAGTACCGAAGAGACCCAGTACTTC
TRBD1	TRBV15	TRBJ2-7	.	CATSRPGQGNEQYF	TGTGCCACCAGCCGCCCGGGACAGGGCAACGAGCAGTACTTC
TRBD2	TRBV7-2	TRBJ2-5	.	CASSLALAGQETQYF	TGTGCCAGCAGCTTAGCGCTAGCGGGACAAGAGACCCAGTACTTC
TRBD1	TRBV6-5	TRBJ2-2	.	CASTPTGPNTGELFF	TGTGCCAGCACCCCGACAGGGCCGAACACCGGGGAGCTGTTTTTT
TRBD1	TRBV4-3	TRBJ2-3	.	CASSQEYDRGTDTQYF	TGCGCCAGCAGCCAAGAATATGACAGGGGCACAGATACGCAGTATTTT